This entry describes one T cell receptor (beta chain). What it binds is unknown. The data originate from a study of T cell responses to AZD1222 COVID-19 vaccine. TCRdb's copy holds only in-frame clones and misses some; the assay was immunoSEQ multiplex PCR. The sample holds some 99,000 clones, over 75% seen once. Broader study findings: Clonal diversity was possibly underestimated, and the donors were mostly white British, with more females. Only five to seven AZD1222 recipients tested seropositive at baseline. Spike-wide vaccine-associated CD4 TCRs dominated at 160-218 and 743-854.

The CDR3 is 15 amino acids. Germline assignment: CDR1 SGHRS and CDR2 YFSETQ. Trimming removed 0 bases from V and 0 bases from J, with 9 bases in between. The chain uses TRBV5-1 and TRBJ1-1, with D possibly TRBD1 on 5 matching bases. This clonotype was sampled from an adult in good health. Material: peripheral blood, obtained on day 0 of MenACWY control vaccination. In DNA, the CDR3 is TGCGCCAGCAGCTTGGGGCTGGACATGAACACTGAAGCTTTCTTT. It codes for CASSLGLDMNTEAFF.